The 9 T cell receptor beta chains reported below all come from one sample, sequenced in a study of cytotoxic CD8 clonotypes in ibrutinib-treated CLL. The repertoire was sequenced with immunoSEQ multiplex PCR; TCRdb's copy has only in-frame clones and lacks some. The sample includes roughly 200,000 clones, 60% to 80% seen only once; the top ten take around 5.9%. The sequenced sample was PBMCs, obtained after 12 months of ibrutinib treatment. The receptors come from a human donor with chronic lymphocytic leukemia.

CDR3 sequence: CSTARNTEAFF. CDR3 nucleotides: TGCAGCACTGCCCGAAACACTGAAGCTTTCTTT. The chain couples TRBV29-1 to TRBJ1-1; D call uncertain. CDR3 length: 11 amino acids. Germline CDR1 SQVTM, CDR2 ANQGSEA. V lost 8 bases to trimming and J lost 2 bases, with 9 bases between them.

The CDR3 here is CASSRTSGRAGRETQYF. The CDR3 DNA follows: TGTGCCAGCAGCCGGACTAGCGGGAGGGCCGGACGGGAGACCCAGTACTTC. The chain uses TRBV28 and TRBJ2-5; 15 bases match TRBD2. Germline CDR1 is MDHEN and CDR2 is SYDVKM. This CDR3 region has 17 residues. V lost 6 bases, J lost 5 bases, and 10 bases stayed unmatched.

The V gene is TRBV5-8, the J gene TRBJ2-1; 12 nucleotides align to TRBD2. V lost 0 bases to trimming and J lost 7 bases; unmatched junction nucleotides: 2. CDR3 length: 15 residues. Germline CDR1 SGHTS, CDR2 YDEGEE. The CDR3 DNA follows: TGTGCCAGCAGCTTGGGACTAGCGGGAGTTAATGAGCAGTTCTTC. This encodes CASSLGLAGVNEQFF.

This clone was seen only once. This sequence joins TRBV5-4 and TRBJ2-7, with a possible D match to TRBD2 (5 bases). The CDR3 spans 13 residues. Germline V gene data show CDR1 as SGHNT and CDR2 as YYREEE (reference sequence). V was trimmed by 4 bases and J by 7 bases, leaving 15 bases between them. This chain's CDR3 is CASSILDGGEQYF. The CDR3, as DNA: TGTGCCAGCAGCATTTTGGACGGAGGTGAGCAGTACTTC.

The CDR3 loop is CSAGHKEQPQHF. The CDR3 bases are TGCAGCGCCGGACACAAGGAACAGCCCCAGCATTTT. The rearrangement joins TRBV29-1 to TRBJ1-5; TRBD1 might be the D (5 bases). This CDR3 has 12 residues. The V end lost 7 bases, the J end lost 7 bases, and 14 bases lay between the germline ends. CDR1 SQVTM and CDR2 ANQGSEA come from the germline V gene.

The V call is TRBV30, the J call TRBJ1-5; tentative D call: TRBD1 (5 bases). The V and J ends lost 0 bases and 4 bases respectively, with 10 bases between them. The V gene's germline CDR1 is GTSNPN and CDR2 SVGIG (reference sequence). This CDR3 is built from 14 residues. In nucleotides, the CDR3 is TGTGCCTGGAGTGTTGGGGGACGGAATCAGCCCCAGCATTTT. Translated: CAWSVGGRNQPQHF.

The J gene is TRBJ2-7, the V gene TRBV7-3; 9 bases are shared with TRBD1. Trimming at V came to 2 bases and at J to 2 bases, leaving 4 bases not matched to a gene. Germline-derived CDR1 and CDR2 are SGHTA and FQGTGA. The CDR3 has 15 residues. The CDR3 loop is CASSLAGQGAYEQYF. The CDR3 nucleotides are TGTGCCAGCAGCTTAGCGGGACAGGGCGCCTACGAGCAGTACTTC.

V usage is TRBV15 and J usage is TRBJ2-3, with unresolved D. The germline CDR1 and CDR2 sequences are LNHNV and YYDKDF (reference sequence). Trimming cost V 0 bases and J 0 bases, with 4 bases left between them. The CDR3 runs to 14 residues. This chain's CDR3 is CATSRDPSTDTQYF. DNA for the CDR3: TGTGCCACCAGCAGAGATCCGAGCACAGATACGCAGTATTTT.

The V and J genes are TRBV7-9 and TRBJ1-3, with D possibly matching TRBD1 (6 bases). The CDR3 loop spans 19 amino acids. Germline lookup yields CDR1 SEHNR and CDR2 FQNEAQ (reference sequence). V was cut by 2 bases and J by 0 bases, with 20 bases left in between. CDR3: CASSLKQGTLKSSGNTIYF. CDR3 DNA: TGTGCCAGCAGCTTAAAACAGGGTACTCTCAAAAGCTCTGGAAACACCATATATTTT. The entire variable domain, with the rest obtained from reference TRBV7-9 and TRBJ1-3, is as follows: DTGVSQNPRHKITKRGQNVTFRCDPISEHNRLYWYRQTLGQGPEFLTYFQNEAQLEKSRLLSDRFSAERPKGSFSTLEIQRTEQGDSAMYLCASSLKQGTLKSSGNTIYFGEGSWLTVV.